The clone carrying this T cell receptor (beta chain) was observed a few times. Its specificity is not known. Study results and caveats: Larger-cohort validation covered only one TCR beta V-J rearrangement.

One entry per CDR3 protein, called by TCRdb with MiXCR from the 5' RACE reads. The profile covers several thousand distinct CDR3 sequences, with less than 40% appearing a single time and around 7% taken by the ten largest. V shed 0 bases and J shed 5 bases, with 16 bases lying between them. CDR3 length: 16 amino acids. Germline V gene data show CDR1 as LGHDT and CDR2 as YNNKEL (reference sequence). The chain recombines TRBV3-1 with TRBJ1-1, with a tentative D call TRBD1 (5 bases). Sequencing used tumor-infiltrating memory CD4+ T cells sorted from the breast tumor. The subset: memory CD4+ T cells, CD4+CD45RO+CD25-. This clonotype was obtained from a female donor with breast cancer. The CDR3 is CASSQDLGLRDTEAFF. CDR3 coding DNA: TGTGCCAGCAGCCAAGATCTGGGGCTAAGAGATACTGAAGCTTTCTTT. The full variable domain, completed using reference TRBV3-1 and TRBJ1-1, is DTAVSQTPKYLVTQMGNDKSIKCEQNLGHDTMYWYKQDSKKFLKIMFSYNNKELIINETVPNRFSPKSPDKAHLNLHINSLELGDSAVYFCASSQDLGLRDTEAFFGQGTRLTVV.